The 31 T cell receptor delta chains presented below share a single source sample, sequenced in a study of gamma-delta chains in newborns, infants, children. TCRdb reanalysed the reads with CATT. The sample has about 1,100 delta-chain clones; about 7.1% are singletons. The sequenced sample consisted of blood. Source of these receptors: a child who was a newborn, infant or young child, either healthy, febrile or measles-vaccinated (not recorded which).

In the case of this clone: This DNA's translation differs at residue 4 from TCRdb's protein, which comes from a much larger clone; a read error is likely, and the protein shown is translated from the DNA. The genes are TRDV2 and TRDJ3; D is uncertain. The CDR3 consists of 13 residues. Germline CDR1 is GEAIGNYY and CDR2 is EKD. The CDR3 sequence is CACGTWDTRQMFF. Here the CDR3 DNA reads TGTGCCTGTGGCACCTGGGACACCCGACAGATGTTTTTC.

By its share, this clone is medium-sized. The V gene is TRDV2, the J gene TRDJ2, with D possibly TRDD3 on 6 matching bases. CDR3 length: 15 residues. CDR1 GEAIGNYY and CDR2 EKD come from the germline V gene. V was clipped by 1 base and J by 3 bases, with 11 bases between them. DNA of the CDR3: TGTGCCTGTGACACTATGGGGGGAGTGACAGCACAACTCTTCTTT. Translated, it gives CACDTMGGVTAQLFF.

On this clone: Possible read error: a much larger clone is one base away. This chain links TRDV2 with TRDJ2, with TRDD3 identical over 13 bases. TCRdb does not report a J gene; here it was assigned by matching the DNA to germline references. In germline, CDR1 is GEAIGNYY, CDR2 EKD. The CDR3 loop spans 20 amino acids. With V trimmed by 3 bases and J by 1 base, 13 bases remained unmatched. In DNA form, the CDR3 reads TGTGCCTGTGACCCTTTACTGGGGGATACGCTTTTAAGTTTGACAGCACAACTCTTCTTT. This encodes CACDPLLGDTLLSLTAQLFF.

This clone came up a few times. This DNA's translation differs at residue 12 from TCRdb's protein, which comes from a much larger clone; a read error is likely, and the protein shown is translated from the DNA. Other DNA variants within this sample encode the same CDR3. V gene TRDV2 combines with J gene TRDJ2; 8 nucleotides agree with TRDD3. J was trimmed by 16 bases and V by 0 bases; bases with no gene match: 12. The length of the CDR3 is 14 residues. The germline CDR1 and CDR2 sequences are GEAIGNYY and EKD. The CDR3 DNA reads TGTGCCTGTGACACCTGGGGGATGACAGCACAGCCCTTCTTT. Its protein product is CACDTWGMTAQPFF.

As concerns this clone: This likely traces to a read error, being one base from a far larger clone. At the DNA level, this CDR3 is encoded by other sequences in the same sample as well. The V call is TRDV2, the J call TRDJ3; 11 bases fit TRDD3. The CDR3 has 18 amino acids. Germline V gene data show CDR1 as GEAIGNYY and CDR2 as EKD. This chain's CDR3 is CACDTVLGDTWDTRQMFF. In DNA, the CDR3 is TGTGCCTGCGACACCGTACTGGGGGATACCTGGGACACCCGACAGATGTTTTTC.

Comments on this clone: This clone may be a read error of a much larger clone one base away. At the DNA level, this CDR3 is encoded by other sequences in the same sample as well. CDR3 protein: CACDTVLGDLSWDTRQMFF. The CDR3 DNA follows: TGTGCCTGTGACACCGTACTGGGGGATCTCTCCTGGGACACCCGACAGATGTTTTTC. The chain recombines TRDV2 with TRDJ3; 10 positions match TRDD3. J gave up 0 bases and V 0 bases, and 4 bases lay outside the gene matches. The CDR3 has 19 residues. Germline CDR1 reads GEAIGNYY; CDR2 reads EKD.

This clone was observed a few times. This probably arose from a read error, given a far larger clone one base away. The J gene is TRDJ2, the V gene TRDV2; TRDD3 agrees at 8 bases. The CDR3 is 15 residues long. CDR1 and CDR2 (germline): GEAIGNYY, EKD. This CDR3 is CACNTVGDRSAQLFF. CDR3 nucleotide sequence: TGTGCCTGTAACACGGTGGGGGATCGGTCAGCACAACTCTTCTTT.

With regard to this clone: A much larger clone lies a single base off, so this may be a read error. The chain joins TRDV2 to TRDJ3; the D is unclear. This CDR3 region has 18 residues. Trimming pared 1 base from V and 2 bases from J, leaving 14 bases between. Germline-derived CDR1 and CDR2 are GEAIGNYY and EKD. The chain's CDR3 is CACDTPDSSPWDTRQMFF. CDR3 sequence (DNA): TGTGCCTGTGACACACCGGATTCAAGCCCCTGGGACACCCGACAGATGTTTTTC.

This clone was found a few times. This is likely an artifact of a read error, given a far larger clone one base away. The same CDR3 arises from other DNA sequences in this sample as well. The chain couples TRDV2 to TRDJ3; TRDD3 aligns across 9 bases. The CDR3 covers 18 residues. The V gene's germline CDR1 is GEAIGNYY and CDR2 EKD. In DNA, the CDR3 is TGTGCCTGTGACACCGTACTGGGGGACTCCTGGGACACCCGGCAGATGTTTTTC. This encodes CACDTVLGDSWDTRQMFF.

There are a few counts of this clone. The same CDR3 is also encoded by other DNA sequences in this sample. This chain links TRDV2 with TRDJ3; TRDD3 matches 11 bases. V shed 2 bases and J 0 bases; nucleotides not matched to a gene: 8. This CDR3 has 20 amino acids. In germline, CDR1 is GEAIGNYY, CDR2 EKD. Here the CDR3 DNA reads TGTGCCTGTGACAAAGTGCTGGGGGATACCAGCTCCTGGGACACCCGACAGATGTTTTTC. It translates to CACDKVLGDTSSWDTRQMFF.

This clone is a singleton in its sample. V and J are TRDV2 and TRDJ3; 12 nucleotides match TRDD3. As TCRdb names no J gene, one was assigned here on the basis of a DNA match to germline. After removal of 3 bases from V and 0 bases from J, the junction contained 11 bases not matched to a gene. CDR3 size: 21 residues. Germline assignment: CDR1 GEAIGNYY and CDR2 EKD. This CDR3 is CACDGLLGDTTRSWDTRQMFF. The DNA of the CDR3 is TGTGCCTGTGACGGCCTACTGGGGGATACCACCCGCTCCTGGGACACCCGACAGATGTTTTTC.

This clone came up a few times. Since a much larger clone is just one base distant, this may be a read error. The same CDR3 is also encoded by other DNA sequences in this sample. The rearrangement links TRDV2 to TRDJ3; D remains ambiguous. CDR3 length: 18 residues. Germline CDR1 reads GEAIGNYY; CDR2 reads EKD. In DNA form, the CDR3 reads TGTGCCTGCGACACACCGGATTCAAGCTCCTGGGACACCCGACAGATGTTTTTC. Translating gives CACDTPDSSSWDTRQMFF.

Concerning this clone itself: A read error may be the cause here, since a much bigger clone is one base away. V usage is TRDV2 and J usage is TRDJ1; TRDD3 agrees at 10 bases. The J gene, not given by TCRdb, was assigned here from a germline match of the nucleotide sequence. The CDR3 extends over 20 amino acids. The junction had 17 bases not matched to a gene; V was cut back by 0 bases and J by 2 bases. The germline V gene has CDR1 GEAIGNYY and CDR2 EKD. The CDR3 nucleotides are TGTGCCTGTGACACCTTACATCCTCACTGGGGGATGCGCGGGACCGATAAACTCATCTTT. Its protein product is CACDTLHPHWGMRGTDKLIF.

This clone appeared a few times. Being one base from a much bigger clone, this may be a read error. At the DNA level, this CDR3 is encoded by other sequences in the same sample as well. The V and J genes are TRDV2 and TRDJ1, with 10 positions matching TRDD3. Germline V gene lookup returns CDR1 GEAIGNYY and CDR2 EKD. J was trimmed by 2 bases and V by 2 bases; bases with no gene match: 1. The CDR3 sequence is 14 residues long. This CDR3 reads CACDKLGDTDKLIF. In nucleotides, the CDR3 is TGTGCCTGTGACAAACTGGGGGATACCGATAAACTCATCTTT.

Turning to this clone: This probably arose from a read error, given a far larger clone one base away. This rearrangement joins TRDV2 to TRDJ3; 8 nucleotides match TRDD3. Looked up from germline, CDR1 is GEAIGNYY and CDR2 is EKD. The CDR3 runs to 18 residues. Trimming cost V 0 bases and J 2 bases; bases outside gene matches: 5. CDR3 region: CACDTVPGDTWDTRQMFF. The CDR3 DNA reads as TGTGCCTGTGACACCGTACCGGGGGATACCTGGGACACCCGACAGATGTTTTTC.

The chain joins TRDV2 to TRDJ3, with TRDD3 matching over 9 bases. Looked up from germline, CDR1 is GEAIGNYY and CDR2 is EKD. The CDR3 runs 19 residues. V shed 0 bases, J shed 0 bases, and the junction held 5 bases outside the gene matches. CDR3 region: CACDTGNWGNSWDTRQMFF. CDR3 DNA sequence: TGTGCCTGTGACACCGGGAACTGGGGGAACTCCTGGGACACCCGACAGATGTTTTTC.

This clone was seen only a few times. This likely reflects a read error, since a far larger clone is one base away. The chain combines TRDV2 with TRDJ2; 8 bases map to TRDD3. CDR1 is GEAIGNYY and CDR2 is EKD in the germline V gene. This CDR3 has 16 residues. The junction had 5 bases not matched to a gene; V was cut back by 3 bases and J by 0 bases. CDR3 in DNA: TGTGCCTGTGACGCCGTGGGGGATGCTTTGACAGCACAACTCTTCTTT. It translates to CACDAVGDALTAQLFF.

This clone was found a few times. The rearrangement joins TRDV2 to TRDJ3; 12 bases are shared with TRDD3. CDR3 length equals 22 residues. V trimming: 4 bases; J trimming: 3 bases; junction bases outside the gene matches: 18. Germline CDR1 and CDR2: GEAIGNYY and EKD. The CDR3 nucleotides are TGTGCCTGTGATGCACTGGGGGATACAGGCCCGGAATCTGACTGGGACACCCGACAGATGTTTTTC. This gives the protein CACDALGDTGPESDWDTRQMFF.

The sample holds a few counts of this clone. This clone may be a read error of a much larger clone one base away. V gene TRDV2 combines with J gene TRDJ3, with TRDD3 matching over 12 bases. This CDR3 has 18 amino acids. Looked up from germline, CDR1 is GEAIGNYY and CDR2 is EKD. The CDR3 spells CACDNTGGYPWDTRQVFF. Here the CDR3 DNA reads TGTGCCTGTGACAATACTGGGGGATACCCCTGGGACACCCGACAGGTGTTTTTC.

About this clone: A read error may explain this, as a much larger clone is one base away. This chain uses TRDV2 with TRDJ3, with D possibly being TRDD3 (6 bases). Looked up from germline, CDR1 is GEAIGNYY and CDR2 is EKD. The CDR3 runs 18 residues. CDR3 sequence (DNA): TGTGCCTGTGACACCGTACTGGGTAGCTCCTGGGACACCCGACAGACGTTTTTC. This sequence encodes CACDTVLGSSWDTRQTFF.

By its share, this clone is large. J is TRDJ3 and V is TRDV2, with 9 positions matching TRDD3. The CDR3 covers 17 residues. Germline values: CDR1 GEAIGNYY, CDR2 EKD. J lost 1 base, V lost 1 base, and 1 base had no gene match. The CDR3 DNA reads TGTGCCTGTGACACTACTGGGGGATCCTGGGACACCCGACAGATGTTTTTC. Protein product: CACDTTGGSWDTRQMFF.

This clone is labeled as large. This sample includes further DNA sequences coding for the same CDR3. The V and J genes are TRDV2 and TRDJ3, with 11 bases identical to TRDD3. Germline V lookup: CDR1 GEAIGNYY, CDR2 EKD. This CDR3 contains 18 residues. J lost 0 bases, V lost 2 bases, and 2 bases had no gene match. CDR3 coding DNA: TGTGCCTGTGACAGTACTGGGGGATACTCCTGGGACACCCGACAGATGTTTTTC. Translation gives CACDSTGGYSWDTRQMFF.

This clone has just a few counts. One end of the junction varies from germline; a read error may be responsible. The gene calls are TRDV2 and TRDJ3, with 9 bases lining up with TRDD3. CDR1 is GEAIGNYY, CDR2 EKD, per germline. The length of the CDR3 is 18 residues. The DNA of the CDR3 is TGTGCCTGTGGCGTACTGGGGGAAAGCTCCTGGGACACCCGGCAGATGTTTTTC. As protein: CACGVLGESSWDTRQMFF.

In the case of this clone: A much bigger clone sits one base away, suggesting this may be a read error. The chain has TRDV2 and TRDJ3; TRDD3 aligns across 9 bases. The germline gives CDR1 GEAIGNYY, CDR2 EKD. The CDR3 is made up of 18 amino acids. DNA for the CDR3: TGTGCCTGTGACACCGTGGGGATACGCTCCTGGGACGCCCGACAGATGTTTTTC. Residues: CACDTVGIRSWDARQMFF.

Note on this clone: A much larger clone differs from this one at a single base, so this may be a read error. CDR3 residues: CACDKLGDRGSWDTRQMFF. The CDR3 coding sequence is TGTGCCTGTGACAAACTGGGGGATAGGGGCTCCTGGGACACCCGACAGATGTTTTTC. This chain links TRDV2 with TRDJ3, with 11 bases lining up with TRDD3. CDR1 and CDR2 (germline): GEAIGNYY, EKD. The V segment lost 2 bases and the J segment 0 bases; nucleotides outside the gene matches: 5. This CDR3 has 19 amino acids.

This clone was observed a handful of times. TCRdb assigns this DNA the protein of a much larger clone, which departs from its translation at residue 3; this likely reflects a read error, and the protein shown comes from translating the DNA. The chain uses TRDV2 and TRDJ2; TRDD3 matches at 10 bases. The CDR3 covers 14 residues. The V gene's germline CDR1 is GEAIGNYY and CDR2 EKD. The CDR3 is CARDVLGDTAQLFF. CDR3 sequence (DNA): TGTGCCCGTGACGTACTGGGGGATACAGCACAACTCTTCTTT.

This sequence joins TRDV1 and TRDJ2; 10 bases are a match to TRDD3. CDR1 and CDR2 from the germline V gene are TSWWSYY and QGS. The CDR3 sequence is 18 residues long. J was trimmed by 4 bases and V by 3 bases; bases with no gene match: 11. CDR3 protein: CALGELPTGGSATAQLFF. Here the CDR3 DNA reads TGTGCTCTTGGGGAGCTCCCTACTGGGGGATCCGCGACAGCACAACTCTTCTTT.

This clone is labeled as large. The sample carries other DNA sequences with the same CDR3. This chain connects TRDV2 to TRDJ3; the match to TRDD3 covers 8 bases. This CDR3 comprises 18 residues. CDR1 and CDR2 from the germline V gene are GEAIGNYY and EKD. V shed 0 bases and J 0 bases; nucleotides not matched to a gene: 3. For the CDR3, the DNA is TGTGCCTGTGACACCGTGGGGGGATACTCCTGGGACACCCGACAGATGTTTTTC. Translated, it gives CACDTVGGYSWDTRQMFF.

This clone turned up a few times. The J gene is TRDJ1, the V gene TRDV1; TRDD3 aligns across 10 bases. V shed 1 base and J 0 bases; nucleotides not matched to a gene: 14. The length of the CDR3 is 20 residues. CDR1 and CDR2 from the germline V gene are TSWWSYY and QGS. CDR3 region: CALGERAYWGMRGYTDKLIF. As DNA, the CDR3 is TGTGCTCTTGGGGAACGTGCGTACTGGGGGATGCGGGGCTACACCGATAAACTCATCTTT.

This clone is categorized as large (0.1 to 1%). Other DNA variants within this sample encode the same CDR3. V usage is TRDV2 and J usage is TRDJ3; 11 nucleotides align to TRDD3. The germline V gene encodes CDR1 GEAIGNYY and CDR2 EKD. The CDR3 contains 20 residues. The ends lost 0 bases at V and 0 bases at J; junction bases unmatched: 6. This CDR3 reads CACDTVLGDKSSWDTRQMFF. In DNA, the CDR3 is TGTGCCTGTGACACCGTACTGGGGGATAAAAGCTCCTGGGACACCCGACAGATGTTTTTC.

This clone appeared a few times. Only one base separates this from a far larger clonotype, so it likely reflects a read error. Other DNA sequences within the sample encode an identical CDR3. The chain links TRDV2 to TRDJ2; 11 positions agree with TRDD3. CDR3 size: 16 residues. Germline V lookup: CDR1 GEAIGNYY, CDR2 EKD. V shed 7 bases, J shed 0 bases, and the junction held 6 bases outside the gene matches. Written as DNA, the CDR3 is TGTGCCTGCGACCGACTGGGGGATACTTTGACAGCACAACTCTTCTTT. It encodes CACDRLGDTLTAQLFF.